This T cell receptor beta chain was recovered during a study of blood T cell repertoires in COVID-19. Enrollees, roughly 18 to 89 years old, lived in approximately 24 US areas. Here immunoSEQ multiplex PCR was the method, and the copy in TCRdb shows in-frame clones only, minus some. The table records roughly 150,000 clones, over 80% of them present only once. The sequence came from a man aged 65 to 79 who had been exposed to COVID-19. The source material was PBMCs or T cells enriched from blood (not recorded which).

CDR3 amino acids: CASRTRGEGTEAFF. The CDR3 region has the DNA TGTGCCAGTAGAACCCGGGGTGAGGGCACTGAAGCTTTCTTT. The rearrangement uses TRBV19 and TRBJ1-1; D unclear. The V and J ends lost 6 bases and 4 bases respectively, with 15 bases between them. CDR1 and CDR2 from the germline V gene are LNHDA and SQIVND (reference sequence). The CDR3 totals 14 residues. The full variable domain, completed using reference TRBV19 and TRBJ1-1, is DGGITQSPKYLFRKEGQNVTLSCEQNLNHDAMYWYRQDPGQGLRLIYYSQIVNDFQKGDIAEGYSVSREKKESFPLTVTSAQKNPTAFYLCASRTRGEGTEAFFGQGTRLTVV.